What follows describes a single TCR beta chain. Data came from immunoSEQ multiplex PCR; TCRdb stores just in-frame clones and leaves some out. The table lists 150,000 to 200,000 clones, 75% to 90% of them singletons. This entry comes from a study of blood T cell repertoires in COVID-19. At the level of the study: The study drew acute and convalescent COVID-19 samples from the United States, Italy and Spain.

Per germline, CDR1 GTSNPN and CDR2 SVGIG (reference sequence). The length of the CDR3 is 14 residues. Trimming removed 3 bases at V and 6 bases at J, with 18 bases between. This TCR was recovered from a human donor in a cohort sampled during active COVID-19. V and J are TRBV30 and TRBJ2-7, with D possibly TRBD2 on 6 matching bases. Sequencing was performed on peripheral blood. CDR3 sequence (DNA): TGTGCCTGGAGCTCCTCGGGACTGAGGGTCGAGCAGTACTTC. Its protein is CAWSSSGLRVEQYF.